The clone carrying this TCR beta chain was found a few times. What it recognizes is unknown. The data stem from a study of T cells and Merkel cell carcinoma outcomes. General study results and limits: Merkel cell carcinoma outcomes were reportedly predicted by repertoire and T-cell density.

V shed 4 bases and J 7 bases; nucleotides not matched to a gene: 15. Germline lookup yields CDR1 SGHNT and CDR2 YYREEE (reference sequence). The CDR3 spans 17 residues. Here immunoSEQ multiplex PCR was the method, and the copy in TCRdb shows in-frame clones only, minus some. Among more than 12,000 clones listed, 92% were seen once. This sequence joins TRBV5-4 and TRBJ2-1; 9 nucleotides line up with TRBD2. Sequencing input: tumor tissue from Merkel cell carcinoma. This sequence was found in a human donor with Merkel cell carcinoma. The CDR3 reads CASSQRSGLALPNEQFF. The CDR3 region has the DNA TGTGCCAGCAGCCAGAGGTCGGGACTAGCCCTTCCAAATGAGCAGTTCTTC.